This T cell receptor beta chain was identified during a study of CD8 T cells in Susac syndrome. RNA was extracted with the RNeasy kit, and a quantity of about 0.5 to 1 ug was reverse transcribed using random hexamers. By means of immunoSEQ multiplex PCR, TCR beta CDR3 spanning 54 Vbeta and 13 Jbeta underwent amplification. TCRdb redid the calling of the immunoSEQ multiplex PCR reads with MiXCR, one entry per CDR3 protein. The sample shows just over 300,000 distinct CDR3 sequences, 92% of them seen only once. Sequencing of TCR beta was performed on blood CD8+ T cells and on blood CD4+ T cells. The ends lost 4 bases at V and 5 bases at J; junction bases unmatched: 9. Germline V gives CDR1 SQVTM, CDR2 ANQGSEA. The CDR3 is 15 residues long.

This sequence joins TRBV29-1 and TRBJ2-7, with 12 bases aligning to TRBD2. The sequenced material came from CD4+ T cells from PBMCs. The TCR originated in a human donor with multiple sclerosis. The CDR3 bases are TGCAGCGTTGGTCAGTGGACTAGCGGGAACGACGAGCAGTACTTC. Protein sequence: CSVGQWTSGNDEQYF.